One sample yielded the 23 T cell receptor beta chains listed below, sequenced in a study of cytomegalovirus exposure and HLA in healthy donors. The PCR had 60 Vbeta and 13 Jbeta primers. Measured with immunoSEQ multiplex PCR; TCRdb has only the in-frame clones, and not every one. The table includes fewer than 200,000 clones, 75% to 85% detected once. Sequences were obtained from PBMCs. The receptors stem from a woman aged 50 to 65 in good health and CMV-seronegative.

The CDR3 reads CASRQGTSYNEQFF. CDR3 nucleotides: TGTGCCAGCAGACAGGGGACGTCCTACAATGAGCAGTTCTTC. The chain combines TRBV21-1 with TRBJ2-1; TRBD1, the table's D call, lacks a check against the DNA. TRBV21-1 is noted as a pseudogene. This CDR3 region has 14 residues.

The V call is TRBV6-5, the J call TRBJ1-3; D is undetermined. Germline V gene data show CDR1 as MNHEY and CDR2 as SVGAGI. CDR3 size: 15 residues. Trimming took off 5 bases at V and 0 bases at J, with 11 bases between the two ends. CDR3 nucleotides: TGTGCCAGCAGTCCCGCGGGGTACTCTGGAAACACCATATATTTT. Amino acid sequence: CASSPAGYSGNTIYF.

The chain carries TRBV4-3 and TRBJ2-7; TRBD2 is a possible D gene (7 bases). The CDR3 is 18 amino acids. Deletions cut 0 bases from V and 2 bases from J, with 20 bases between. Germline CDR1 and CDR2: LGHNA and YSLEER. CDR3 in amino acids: CASSQDQGGEFLPYEQYF. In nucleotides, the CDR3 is TGCGCCAGCAGCCAAGATCAAGGGGGGGAATTTTTACCCTACGAGCAGTACTTC.

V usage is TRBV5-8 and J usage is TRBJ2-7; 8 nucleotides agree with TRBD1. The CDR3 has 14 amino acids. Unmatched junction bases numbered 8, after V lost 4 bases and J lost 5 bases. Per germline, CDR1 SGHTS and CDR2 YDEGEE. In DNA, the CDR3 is TGTGCCAGCAGCCGGCGGACAGGGATCGACGAGCAGTACTTC. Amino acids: CASSRRTGIDEQYF.

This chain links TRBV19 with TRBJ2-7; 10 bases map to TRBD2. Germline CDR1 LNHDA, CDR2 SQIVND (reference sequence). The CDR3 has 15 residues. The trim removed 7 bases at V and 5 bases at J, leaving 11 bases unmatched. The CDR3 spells CASKSLAGERNEQYF. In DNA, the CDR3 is TGTGCCAGTAAATCCCTAGCGGGAGAAAGGAACGAGCAGTACTTC.

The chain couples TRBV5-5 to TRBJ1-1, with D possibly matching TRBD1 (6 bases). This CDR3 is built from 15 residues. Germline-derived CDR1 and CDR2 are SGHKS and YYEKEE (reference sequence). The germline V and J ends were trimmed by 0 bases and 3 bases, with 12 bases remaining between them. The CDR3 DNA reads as TGTGCCAGCAGCTTGGGGACAGACCGGGACACTGAAGCTTTCTTT. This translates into CASSLGTDRDTEAFF.

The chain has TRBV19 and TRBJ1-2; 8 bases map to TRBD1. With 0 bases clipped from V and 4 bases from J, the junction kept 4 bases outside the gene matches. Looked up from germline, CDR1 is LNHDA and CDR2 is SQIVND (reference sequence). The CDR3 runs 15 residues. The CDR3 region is CASSIDRTGFYGYTF. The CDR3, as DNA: TGTGCCAGTAGTATAGATCGGACAGGGTTCTATGGCTACACCTTC. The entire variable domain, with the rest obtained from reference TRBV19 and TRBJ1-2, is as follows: DGGITQSPKYLFRKEGQNVTLSCEQNLNHDAMYWYRQDPGQGLRLIYYSQIVNDFQKGDIAEGYSVSREKKESFPLTVTSAQKNPTAFYLCASSIDRTGFYGYTFGSGTRLTVV.

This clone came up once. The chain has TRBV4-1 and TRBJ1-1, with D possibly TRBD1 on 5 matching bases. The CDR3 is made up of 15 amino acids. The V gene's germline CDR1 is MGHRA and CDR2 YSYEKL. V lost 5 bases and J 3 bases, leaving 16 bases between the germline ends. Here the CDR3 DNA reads TGCGCCAGCAGCAAAGGGGCCAGCGGTGACACTGAAGCTTTCTTT. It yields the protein CASSKGASGDTEAFF.

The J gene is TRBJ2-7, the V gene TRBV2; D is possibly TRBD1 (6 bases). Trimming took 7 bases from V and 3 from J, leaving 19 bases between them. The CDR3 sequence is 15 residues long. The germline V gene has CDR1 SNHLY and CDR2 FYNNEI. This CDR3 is CASTPGQLIFYEQYF. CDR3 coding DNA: TGTGCCAGCACCCCAGGACAGCTAATATTCTACGAGCAGTACTTC.

The CDR3 DNA is TGTGCCAGCAGCCTACAACGGATCCTGACATCACCCCTCCACTTT. Residues: CASSLQRILTSPLHF. The V gene is TRBV11-2, the J gene TRBJ1-6; D is unclear. Germline CDR1 and CDR2: SGHAT and FQNNGV. The CDR3 has 15 amino acids. V dropped 5 bases and J dropped 10 bases, with 18 bases sitting between them.

CDR3 in amino acids: CASSQDLLAGAKGTDTQYF. As DNA, the CDR3 is TGTGCCAGCAGCCAAGATCTCCTAGCGGGGGCGAAAGGCACAGATACGCAGTATTTT. This rearrangement joins TRBV4-2 to TRBJ2-3; 10 nucleotides align to TRBD2. CDR1 is LGHNA and CDR2 is YNFKEQ in the germline V gene. This CDR3 contains 19 residues. V lost 0 bases and J lost 1; bases outside the gene matches: 10.

The CDR3 spells CASSPEYLSGNTIYF. The CDR3 coding sequence is TGCGCCAGCAGCCCCGAGTACCTCTCCGGAAACACCATATATTTT. The J gene is TRBJ1-3, the V gene TRBV5-1; D unclear. The CDR3 has 15 residues. V shed 4 bases and J shed 4 bases, with 15 bases lying between them. Germline V lookup: CDR1 SGHRS, CDR2 YFSETQ.

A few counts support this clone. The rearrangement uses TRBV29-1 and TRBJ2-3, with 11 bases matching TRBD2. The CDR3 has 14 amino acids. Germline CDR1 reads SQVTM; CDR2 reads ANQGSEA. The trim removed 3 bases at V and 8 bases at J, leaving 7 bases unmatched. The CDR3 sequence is CSVDVAGGFGTQYF. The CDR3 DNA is TGCAGCGTTGATGTAGCGGGAGGGTTCGGTACGCAGTATTTT.

The CDR3 nucleotides are TGTGCCAGCAGCGGACTCACAGATACGCAGTATTTT. Amino acids: CASSGLTDTQYF. The chain links TRBV9 to TRBJ2-3; no firm D call. The germline CDR1 and CDR2 sequences are SGDLS and YYNGEE. The V and J ends lost 3 bases and 2 bases respectively, with 4 bases between them. The CDR3 is 12 amino acids.

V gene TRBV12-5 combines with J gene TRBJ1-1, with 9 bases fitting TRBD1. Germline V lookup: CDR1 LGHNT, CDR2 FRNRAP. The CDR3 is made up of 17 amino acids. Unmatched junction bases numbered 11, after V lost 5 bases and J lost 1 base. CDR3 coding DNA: TGTGCTAGTGGTCTTGGACAGGGGAGGGGGTCGAACACTGAAGCTTTCTTT. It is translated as CASGLGQGRGSNTEAFF.

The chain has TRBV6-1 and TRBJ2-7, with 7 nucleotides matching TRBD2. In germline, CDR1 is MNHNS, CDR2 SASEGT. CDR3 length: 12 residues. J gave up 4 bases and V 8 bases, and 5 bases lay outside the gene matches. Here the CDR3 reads CASGRVGYEQYF. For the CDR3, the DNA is TGTGCCAGCGGGAGGGTAGGATACGAGCAGTACTTC.

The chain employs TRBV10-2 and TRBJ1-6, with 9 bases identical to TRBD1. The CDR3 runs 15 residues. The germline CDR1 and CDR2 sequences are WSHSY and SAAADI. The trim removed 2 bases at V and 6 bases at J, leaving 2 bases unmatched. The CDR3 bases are TGCGCCAGCAGTGAGGGACAGGGGCGTAATTCACCCCTCCACTTT. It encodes CASSEGQGRNSPLHF.

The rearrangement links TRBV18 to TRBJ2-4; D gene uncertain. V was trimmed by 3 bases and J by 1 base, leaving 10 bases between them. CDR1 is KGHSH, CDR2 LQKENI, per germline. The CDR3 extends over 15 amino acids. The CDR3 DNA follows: TGTGCCAGCTCACCGGTCGTTAGCGCCAAAAACATTCAGTACTTC. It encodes CASSPVVSAKNIQYF.

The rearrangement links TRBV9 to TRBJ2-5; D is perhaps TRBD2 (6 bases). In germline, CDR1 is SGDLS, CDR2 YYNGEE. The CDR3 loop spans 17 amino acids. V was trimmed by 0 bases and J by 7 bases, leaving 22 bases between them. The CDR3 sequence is CASSVGGREPGFGTQYF. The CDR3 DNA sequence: TGTGCCAGCAGCGTAGGAGGTCGGGAGCCAGGATTTGGGACCCAGTACTTC.

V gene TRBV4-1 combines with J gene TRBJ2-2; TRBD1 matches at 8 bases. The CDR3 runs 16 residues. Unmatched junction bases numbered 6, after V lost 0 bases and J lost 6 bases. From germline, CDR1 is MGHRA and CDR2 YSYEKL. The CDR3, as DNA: TGCGCCAGCAGCCAAGATCGGACAGGGAAATCCGGGGAGCTGTTTTTT. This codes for CASSQDRTGKSGELFF.

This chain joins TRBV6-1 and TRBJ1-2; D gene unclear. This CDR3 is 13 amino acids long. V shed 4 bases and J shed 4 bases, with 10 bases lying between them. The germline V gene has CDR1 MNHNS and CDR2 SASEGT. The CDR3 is CASSAPGSYGYTF. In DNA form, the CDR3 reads TGTGCCAGCAGTGCTCCGGGGAGCTATGGCTACACCTTC.

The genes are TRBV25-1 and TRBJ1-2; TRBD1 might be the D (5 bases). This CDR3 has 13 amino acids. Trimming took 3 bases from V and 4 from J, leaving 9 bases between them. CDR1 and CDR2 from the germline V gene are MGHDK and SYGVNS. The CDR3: CASSEKGPYGYTF. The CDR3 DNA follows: TGTGCCAGCAGTGAGAAGGGGCCCTATGGCTACACCTTC.

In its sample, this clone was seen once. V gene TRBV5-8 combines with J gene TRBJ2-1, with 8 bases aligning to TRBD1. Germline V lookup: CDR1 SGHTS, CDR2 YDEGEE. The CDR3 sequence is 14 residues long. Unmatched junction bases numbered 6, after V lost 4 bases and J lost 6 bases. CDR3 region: CASSGDRRSNEQFF. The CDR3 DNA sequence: TGTGCCAGCAGCGGGGACAGGCGGTCCAATGAGCAGTTCTTC.